The 25 T cell receptor beta chains below all came from one sample that was sequenced in a study of response to subunit inactivated influenza vaccine. TCRdb fed the RT-PCR reads into MiXCR, producing one record per CDR3 protein. The data show 530,000 or so distinct CDR3 sequences, approximately 12% seen once. This specimen consisted of PBMCs from blood, obtained on the day of vaccination. These receptors originate from a man aged 45-60 years who received an inactivated influenza vaccine.

This clonotype was seen many times. This chain uses TRBV12-3 or TRBV12-4 with TRBJ1-2; D might be TRBD1 (5 bases). CDR3 length: 16 amino acids. V lost 1 base and J 2 bases, leaving 14 bases between the germline ends. CDR3 sequence (DNA): TGTGCCAGCAGTTTAGGAAGGGGAGTTCAAAACTATGGCTACACCTTC. Its translation: CASSLGRGVQNYGYTF.

This clonotype was counted between two and nine times. The chain is built from TRBV7-2 and TRBJ2-2, with TRBD1 matching 7 bases. Germline loops: CDR1 SGHTA, CDR2 FQGNSA. Trimming removed 5 bases from V and 6 bases from J; junction bases left unmatched: 9. The CDR3 is made up of 15 amino acids. CDR3 in DNA: TGTGCCAGCAGCCATCGACAGGGCTATGCCGGGGAGCTGTTTTTT. This gives the protein CASSHRQGYAGELFF.

This clonotype has only a few counts. J is TRBJ2-3 and V is TRBV5-1; D possibly corresponds to TRBD2 (5 bases). The CDR3 is made up of 15 amino acids. The ends were cut back, 4 bases at V and 2 bases at J, with 14 bases in the middle. Germline-derived CDR1 and CDR2 are SGHRS and YFSETQ. The CDR3 region has the DNA TGCGCCAGCAGCCACGGACTCCCTACCACAGATACGCAGTATTTT. Translation: CASSHGLPTTDTQYF.

This clonotype was seen a few times. This rearrangement joins TRBV10-3 to TRBJ2-3; tentatively, D is TRBD1 or TRBD2 (5 bases each). The CDR3 is 14 amino acids. Per germline, CDR1 ENHRY and CDR2 SYGVKD. Trimming took 6 bases from V and 2 from J, leaving 12 bases between them. CDR3 amino acids: CAIRAGTTTDTQYF. DNA of the CDR3: TGTGCCATCAGGGCCGGGACCACCACAGATACGCAGTATTTT.

CDR3 DNA sequence: TGTGCCAGCAGCCCGGGGCCGACCCAGTACTTC. Protein sequence: CASSPGPTQYF. The rearrangement uses TRBV7-8 and TRBJ2-5; D may match TRBD1 or TRBD2 (5 bases each). In germline, CDR1 is SGHVS, CDR2 FQNEAQ. The CDR3 sequence is 11 residues long. V was shortened by 5 bases and J by 7 bases, with 8 bases between the two germline ends.

J is TRBJ2-1 and V is TRBV29-1; TRBD1 might be the D (8 bases). V was pared by 5 bases and J by 9 bases, with 17 bases between. The CDR3 is made up of 13 amino acids. Germline CDR1 reads SQVTM; CDR2 reads ANQGSEA. For the CDR3, the DNA is TGCAGCGTTTCAGTACAGGGGGGGAGTGAGCAGTTCTTC. Translated: CSVSVQGGSEQFF.

The chain is built from TRBV12-3 or TRBV12-4 and TRBJ2-3, with D uncertain. V was clipped by 3 bases and J by 1 base, with 11 bases between them. This CDR3 is 15 amino acids long. CDR3 DNA sequence: TGTGCCAGCAGTTTTTCCCTCCTGGGCACAGATACGCAGTATTTT. Its translation is CASSFSLLGTDTQYF.

The genes are TRBV27 and TRBJ2-3; no reliable D call. Germline V gives CDR1 MNHEY, CDR2 SMNVEV (reference sequence). The CDR3 is made up of 14 amino acids. The CDR3 DNA sequence: TGTCCCAACGGCCCCGGACGAGACACAGATACGCAGTATTTT. It encodes CPNGPGRDTDTQYF.

The V call is TRBV11-3, the J call TRBJ2-2; D uncertain. Germline V gives CDR1 SGHNT, CDR2 YENEEA. V was pared by 5 bases and J by 2 bases, with 15 bases between. The CDR3 has 16 residues. CDR3: CASSPTDQPNTGELFF. The CDR3 DNA sequence: TGTGCCAGCAGCCCTACGGACCAACCTAACACCGGGGAGCTGTTTTTT.

The chain employs TRBV28 and TRBJ2-5; the match to TRBD1 covers 8 bases. The CDR3 runs to 14 residues. Germline CDR1 reads MDHEN; CDR2 reads SYDVKM. The V gene end was trimmed by 5 bases and the J gene end by 5 bases; junction bases not matched to a gene: 7. The chain's CDR3 is CASSPLGQVETQYF. In DNA form, the CDR3 reads TGTGCCAGCAGTCCCCTGGGACAGGTGGAGACCCAGTACTTC.

This clonotype was observed a handful of times. The CDR3 loop is CASSEGRDPYNEQFF. The CDR3 DNA reads as TGTGCCAGCAGTGAAGGCAGGGACCCCTACAATGAGCAGTTCTTC. The J gene is TRBJ2-1, the V gene TRBV25-1; D might be TRBD1 or TRBD2, each matching 5 bases. The CDR3 totals 15 residues. V lost 2 bases and J 2 bases, leaving 10 bases between the germline ends. CDR1 MGHDK and CDR2 SYGVNS come from the germline V gene.

This clonotype was seen at least ten times. The chain joins TRBV5-1 to TRBJ1-1, with D unclear. The CDR3 spans 13 residues. Trimming stripped 5 bases from V and 4 bases from J, with 12 bases between. From germline, CDR1 is SGHRS and CDR2 YFSETQ. The CDR3: CASREASATEAFF. In DNA, the CDR3 is TGCGCCAGCAGGGAAGCCTCGGCCACTGAAGCTTTCTTT.

Only a few counts were recorded for this clonotype. V is TRBV27 and J is TRBJ2-3; TRBD2 matches 9 bases. From germline, CDR1 is MNHEY and CDR2 SMNVEV (reference sequence). V dropped 3 bases and J dropped 5; count of bases not matched to a gene: 6. The CDR3 is 15 amino acids. The CDR3: CASSFGTSWGDTQYF. CDR3 nucleotide sequence: TGTGCCAGCAGTTTTGGGACTAGCTGGGGAGATACGCAGTATTTT.

V is TRBV5-1 and J is TRBJ1-4; no clear D. CDR1 is SGHRS and CDR2 is YFSETQ in the germline V gene. Trimming shortened V by 2 bases and J by 0 bases, and 17 bases separated the two germline ends. The CDR3 spans 18 residues. CDR3 protein: CASSFVVSAIATNEKLFF. In DNA form, the CDR3 reads TGCGCCAGCAGCTTCGTGGTTAGCGCGATTGCAACTAATGAAAAACTGTTTTTT. Based on the CDR3 plus reference TRBV5-1 and TRBJ1-4, the full variable domain is KAGVTQTPRYLIKTRGQQVTLSCSPISGHRSVSWYQQTPGQGLQFLFEYFSETQRNKGNFPGRFSGRQFSNSRSEMNVSTLELGDSALYLCASSFVVSAIATNEKLFFGSGTQLSVL.

There are a few counts of this clonotype. The chain uses TRBV7-2 and TRBJ1-1, with 8 bases lining up with TRBD1. CDR1 SGHTA and CDR2 FQGNSA come from the germline V gene. V lost 5 bases and J lost 0; bases outside the gene matches: 8. CDR3 length: 16 amino acids. CDR3 protein: CASSKRTGRMNTEAFF. The DNA of the CDR3 is TGTGCCAGCAGCAAACGGACAGGGCGCATGAACACTGAAGCTTTCTTT.

This clonotype has only a few counts. The J gene is TRBJ2-2, the V gene TRBV3-1, with D perhaps given as TRBD1 or TRBD2 (5 bases each). V was clipped by 3 bases and J by 4 bases, with 9 bases between them. Germline loops: CDR1 LGHDT, CDR2 YNNKEL (reference sequence). This CDR3 contains 14 residues. CDR3 DNA: TGTGCCAGCAGCCATGGGACCACCACCGGGGAGCTGTTTTTT. Its translation is CASSHGTTTGELFF.

V is TRBV4-3 and J is TRBJ2-7; TRBD1 agrees at 7 bases. The germline V gene has CDR1 LGHNA and CDR2 YSLEER. The V gene end was trimmed by 1 base and the J gene end by 3 bases; junction bases not matched to a gene: 6. The CDR3 has 15 residues. The CDR3 sequence is CASSQGTGFGYEQYF. DNA for the CDR3: TGCGCCAGCAGCCAAGGGACAGGTTTCGGCTACGAGCAGTACTTC.

J is TRBJ2-3 and V is TRBV7-9; D may match TRBD1 or TRBD2 (5 bases each). Trimming pared 2 bases from V and 4 bases from J, leaving 10 bases between. The germline CDR1 and CDR2 sequences are SEHNR and FQNEAQ (reference sequence). This CDR3 spans 14 amino acids. The CDR3 loop is CASSLTGTSDTQYF. In nucleotides, the CDR3 is TGTGCCAGCAGCTTAACCGGGACGTCAGATACGCAGTATTTT. Full variable domain (rest looked up from reference TRBV7-9 and TRBJ2-3): DTGVSQNPRHKITKRGQNVTFRCDPISEHNRLYWYRQTLGQGPEFLTYFQNEAQLEKSRLLSDRFSAERPKGSFSTLEIQRTEQGDSAMYLCASSLTGTSDTQYFGPGTRLTVL.

The V gene is TRBV6-2 or TRBV6-3, the J gene TRBJ2-7; D not resolved. This CDR3 contains 15 residues. Looked up from germline, CDR1 is MNHEY and CDR2 is SVGEGT. The germline V and J ends were trimmed by 6 bases and 0 bases, with 15 bases remaining between them. CDR3 coding DNA: TGTGCCAGCAGCGAAGGTGGGCTGCCCTCCTACGAGCAGTACTTC. This sequence encodes CASSEGGLPSYEQYF.

In this sample, this clonotype turned up many times. The chain couples TRBV12-3 or TRBV12-4 to TRBJ2-4, with a possible D match to TRBD2 (5 bases). Trimming took off 3 bases at V and 0 bases at J, with 9 bases between the two ends. The CDR3 length is 15 residues. CDR3 sequence (DNA): TGTGCCAGCAGTTTCGAGGGAAGAGCCAAAAACATTCAGTACTTC. It yields the protein CASSFEGRAKNIQYF.

As for this clonotype: A junction boundary mismatches the germline segment, possibly from a read error. The genes are TRBV7-9 and TRBJ2-3, with D tentatively TRBD1 (6 bases). This CDR3 is 12 amino acids long. Germline V CDR1 and CDR2: SEHNR, FQNEAQ (reference sequence). CDR3 coding DNA: TGTGCCAGCACCCCCTGGACAGCTACGCAGTATTTT. Protein: CASTPWTATQYF.

This clonotype occurred many times. This rearrangement joins TRBV5-6 to TRBJ2-1; D possibly corresponds to TRBD1 (6 bases). The CDR3 is 18 amino acids. In germline, CDR1 is SGHDT, CDR2 YYEEEE. Trimming took off 4 bases at V and 8 bases at J, with 28 bases between the two ends. The CDR3 is CASSPDRGTGFGVYEQFF. The CDR3 nucleotides read TGTGCCAGCAGCCCCGATCGGGGCACAGGGTTCGGGGTCTATGAGCAGTTCTTC.

This chain connects TRBV28 to TRBJ2-5; perhaps TRBD1 as D (5 bases). V was cut by 7 bases and J by 1 base, with 16 bases left in between. Germline assignment: CDR1 MDHEN and CDR2 SYDVKM. The CDR3 is 15 amino acids. Written as DNA, the CDR3 is TGTGCCAGCATATCCCTTAAGGGGATCCAAGAGACCCAGTACTTC. Translating it yields CASISLKGIQETQYF.

This clonotype appeared a few times. V usage is TRBV5-1 and J usage is TRBJ2-3; D perhaps matches TRBD1 (7 bases). The V gene's germline CDR1 is SGHRS and CDR2 YFSETQ. V was trimmed by 7 bases and J by 2 bases, leaving 14 bases between them. The CDR3 is 14 residues long. CDR3 coding DNA: TGCGCCAGCGGTCAGGGGGGCAACACAGATACGCAGTATTTT. It translates to CASGQGGNTDTQYF.

This chain connects TRBV7-2 to TRBJ2-1, with D unresolved. The germline V gene encodes CDR1 SGHTA and CDR2 FQGNSA. The CDR3 is 17 residues long. Trimming removed 1 base at V and 0 bases at J, with 13 bases between. The CDR3 spells CASSLGALLRSYNEQFF. The CDR3 DNA is TGTGCCAGCAGCTTAGGGGCTCTACTACGCTCCTACAATGAGCAGTTCTTC.